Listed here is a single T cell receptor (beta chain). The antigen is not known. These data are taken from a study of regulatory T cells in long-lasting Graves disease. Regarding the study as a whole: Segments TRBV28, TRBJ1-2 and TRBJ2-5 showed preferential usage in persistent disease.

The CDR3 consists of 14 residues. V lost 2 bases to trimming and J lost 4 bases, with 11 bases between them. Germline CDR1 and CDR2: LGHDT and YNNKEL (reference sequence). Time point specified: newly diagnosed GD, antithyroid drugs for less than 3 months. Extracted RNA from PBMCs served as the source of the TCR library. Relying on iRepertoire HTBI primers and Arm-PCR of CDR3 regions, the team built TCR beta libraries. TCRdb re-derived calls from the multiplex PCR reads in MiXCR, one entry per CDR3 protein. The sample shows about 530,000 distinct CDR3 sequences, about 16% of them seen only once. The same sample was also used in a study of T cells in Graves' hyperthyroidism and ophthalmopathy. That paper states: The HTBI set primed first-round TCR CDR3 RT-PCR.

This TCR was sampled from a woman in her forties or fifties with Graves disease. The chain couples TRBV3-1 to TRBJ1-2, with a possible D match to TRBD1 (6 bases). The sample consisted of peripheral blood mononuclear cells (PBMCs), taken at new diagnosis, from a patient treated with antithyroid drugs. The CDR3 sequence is CASSQLQGVYGYTF. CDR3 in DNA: TGTGCCAGCAGCCAATTACAGGGCGTCTATGGCTACACCTTC.